This T cell receptor (beta chain) was sequenced during a study of blood T cell repertoires in COVID-19. TCRdb's table, derived via immunoSEQ multiplex PCR, lists solely in-frame clones and lacks some. The data show 200,000 to 250,000 clones, around nine tenths seen once. Per germline, CDR1 GTSNPN and CDR2 SVGIG (reference sequence). The V gene lost 3 bases and the J gene lost 7 bases, with 6 bases spanning the gap. The CDR3 consists of 11 residues. The chain uses TRBV30 and TRBJ2-2; TRBD1 is a possible D gene (5 bases). This clonotype was sampled from a woman in her forties or fifties who had recovered from COVID-19. The sequenced sample consisted of PBMCs or T cells enriched from blood (not recorded which). CDR3 protein: CAWRGLGELFF. CDR3 bases: TGTGCCTGGAGGGGGCTCGGGGAGCTGTTTTTT.